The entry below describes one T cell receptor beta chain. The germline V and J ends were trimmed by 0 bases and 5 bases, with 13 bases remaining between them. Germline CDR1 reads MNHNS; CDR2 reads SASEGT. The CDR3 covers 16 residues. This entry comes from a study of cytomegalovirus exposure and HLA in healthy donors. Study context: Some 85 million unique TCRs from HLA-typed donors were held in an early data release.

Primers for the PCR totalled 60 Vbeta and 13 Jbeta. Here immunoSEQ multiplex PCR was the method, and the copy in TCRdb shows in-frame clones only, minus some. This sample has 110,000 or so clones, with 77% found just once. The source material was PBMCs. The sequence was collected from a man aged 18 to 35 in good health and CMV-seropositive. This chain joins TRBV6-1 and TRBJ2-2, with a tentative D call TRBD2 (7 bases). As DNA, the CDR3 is TGTGCCAGCAGTGAAGCAACGGGGGGCCGGACCGGGGAGCTGTTTTTT. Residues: CASSEATGGRTGELFF.